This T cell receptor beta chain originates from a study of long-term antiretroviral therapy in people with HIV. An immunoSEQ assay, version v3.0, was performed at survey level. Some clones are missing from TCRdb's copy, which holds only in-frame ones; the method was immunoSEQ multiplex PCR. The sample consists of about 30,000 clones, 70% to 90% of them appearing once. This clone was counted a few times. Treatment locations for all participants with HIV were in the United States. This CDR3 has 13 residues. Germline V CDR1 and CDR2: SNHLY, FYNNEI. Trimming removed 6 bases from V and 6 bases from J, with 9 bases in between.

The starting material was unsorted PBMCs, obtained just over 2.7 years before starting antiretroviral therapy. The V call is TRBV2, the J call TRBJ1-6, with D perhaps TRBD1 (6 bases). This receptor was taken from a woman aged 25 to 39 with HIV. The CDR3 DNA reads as TGTGCCAGCAGGGACAGCCGTAATTCACCCCTCCACTTT. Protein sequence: CASRDSRNSPLHF.